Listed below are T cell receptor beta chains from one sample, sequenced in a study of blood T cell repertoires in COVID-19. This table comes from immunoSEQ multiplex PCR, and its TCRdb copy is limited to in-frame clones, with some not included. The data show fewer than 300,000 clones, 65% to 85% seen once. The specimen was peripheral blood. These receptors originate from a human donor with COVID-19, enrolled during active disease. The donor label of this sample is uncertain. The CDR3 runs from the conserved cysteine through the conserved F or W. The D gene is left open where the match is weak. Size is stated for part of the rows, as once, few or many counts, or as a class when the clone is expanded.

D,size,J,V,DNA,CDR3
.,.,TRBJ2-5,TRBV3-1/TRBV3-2,TGTGCCAGCAGCCTCCAAACAGTCGCCGGGGAAGAGACCCAGTACTTC,CASSLQTVAGEETQYF
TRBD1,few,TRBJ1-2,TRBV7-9,TGTGCCAGCAGCGAAACCGGGACAGGGAATGGCTACACCTTC,CASSETGTGNGYTF
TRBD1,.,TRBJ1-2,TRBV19,TGTGCCAGTAGTGCTCTTTCCGGGACAGCTAACTATGGCTACACCTTC,CASSALSGTANYGYTF
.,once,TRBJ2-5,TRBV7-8,TGTGCCAGCAGCTTAGGTCAAGCGGGGACCCAGTACTTC,CASSLGQAGTQYF
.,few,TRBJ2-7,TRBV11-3,TGTGCCAGCAGCCTCCGGACTAACTACGAGCAGTACTTC,CASSLRTNYEQYF
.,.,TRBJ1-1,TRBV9,TGTGCCAGCAGCGTAGCTACGGGTACTGAAGCTTTCTTT,CASSVATGTEAFF
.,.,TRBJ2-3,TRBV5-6,TGTGCCAGCAGCTTGGCCCTTGGAGCCCTCACAGATACGCAGTATTTT,CASSLALGALTDTQYF
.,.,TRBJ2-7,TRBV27,TGTGCCAGCAGTTACGGAGGCGGGTTAGAGCAGTACTTC,CASSYGGGLEQYF
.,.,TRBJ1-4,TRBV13,TGTGCCAGCAGCTCTTCAGGTTATAATGAAAAACTGTTTTTT,CASSSSGYNEKLFF
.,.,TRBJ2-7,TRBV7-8,TGTGCCAGCAGGCCCGGCAGGTTCATCTACGAGCAGTACTTC,CASRPGRFIYEQYF
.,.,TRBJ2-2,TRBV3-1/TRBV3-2,TGTGCCAGCAGCCAAGACGGGAACACCGGGGAGCTGTTTTTT,CASSQDGNTGELFF
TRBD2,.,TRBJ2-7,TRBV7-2,TGTGCCAGCAGCTTATGGGGCGGGAGTCTCGCCCACGAGCAGTACTTC,CASSLWGGSLAHEQYF
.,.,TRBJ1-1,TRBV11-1,TGTGCCAGCAGCTTAGTCACGGGGTTAGTCACTGAAGCTTTCTTT,CASSLVTGLVTEAFF
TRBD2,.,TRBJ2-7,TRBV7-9,TGTGCCAGCAGCTTAGGAGGGATTAGCGGGGCGGGATTGAGCTACGAGCAGTACTTC,CASSLGGISGAGLSYEQYF
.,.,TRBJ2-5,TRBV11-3,TGTGCCAGCAGCCTAGGAACGGGGGGTCAGGGGAGAGAGACCCAGTACTTC,CASSLGTGGQGRETQYF
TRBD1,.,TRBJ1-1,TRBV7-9,TGTGCCAGCAGCTTGGACAGGGGCCCGGCTTTCTTT,CASSLDRGPAFF
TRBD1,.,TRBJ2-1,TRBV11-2,TGTGCCAGCAGCGTACTAAGGGACAGGGCTTACAATGAGCAGTTCTTC,CASSVLRDRAYNEQFF
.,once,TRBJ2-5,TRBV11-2,TGTGCCAGCAGCCACGACTCGATTCAAGAGACCCAGTACTTC,CASSHDSIQETQYF
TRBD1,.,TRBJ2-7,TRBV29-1,TGCAGCGTTGAAGACGATGGGACAGGGAGGTACGAGCAGTACTTC,CSVEDDGTGRYEQYF
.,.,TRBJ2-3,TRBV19,TGTGCCAGTAGTCGAGGAGGGACAGACCGGACAGATACGCAGTATTTT,CASSRGGTDRTDTQYF
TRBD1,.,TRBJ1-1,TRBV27,TGTGCCAGCATCCTATTGGGGACAGGGAACACTGAAGCTTTCTTT,CASILLGTGNTEAFF
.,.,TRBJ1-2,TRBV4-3,TGCGCCAGCAGCCAGGCCGAGGGCTACTATGGCTACACCTTC,CASSQAEGYYGYTF
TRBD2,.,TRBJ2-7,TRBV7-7,TGTGCTAGCAGCGTAGGCCCCGGGACTAGCGACGAGCAGTACTTC,CASSVGPGTSDEQYF
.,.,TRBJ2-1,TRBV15,TGTGCCACCAGCGGTTACGGGGACTACAATGAGCAGTTCTTC,CATSGYGDYNEQFF
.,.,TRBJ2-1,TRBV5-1,TGCGCCAGCAGCTTGGGACCTGGAAGCGCTCACAATGAGCAGTTCTTC,CASSLGPGSAHNEQFF
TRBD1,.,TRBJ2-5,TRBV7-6,TGTGCCAGCAGCTGGACAGGGGTAGAGACCCAGTACTTC,CASSWTGVETQYF
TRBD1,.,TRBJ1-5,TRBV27,TGTGCCAGCAGGGAAGTTCGGACAGGGGTCAATCAGCCCCAGCATTTT,CASREVRTGVNQPQHF
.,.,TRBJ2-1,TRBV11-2,TGTGCCAGCAGCCCTATCAGCGGATACAATGAGCAGTTCTTC,CASSPISGYNEQFF
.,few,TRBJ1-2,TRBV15,TGTGCCACCAGCAGACGACAGAACTATGGCTACACCTTC,CATSRRQNYGYTF
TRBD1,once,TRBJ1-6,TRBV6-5,TGTGCCAGCAGCCCGACAGGGTATAATTCACCCCTCCACTTT,CASSPTGYNSPLHF
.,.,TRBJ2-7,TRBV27,TGTGCCAGCAGTTTACAGGGGATTAGTTACGAGCAGTACTTC,CASSLQGISYEQYF
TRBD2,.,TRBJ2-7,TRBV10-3,TGTGCCACAGGGGGGACTAGCGGGAGGGCCAGTGACGAGCAGTACTTC,CATGGTSGRASDEQYF
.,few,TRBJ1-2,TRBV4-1,TGCGCCAGCAGCCAAGAATCATCAGGGATTCCTATTGGCTACACCTTC,CASSQESSGIPIGYTF
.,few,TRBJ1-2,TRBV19,TGTGCCAGTAGTATCGGTTATCATGGCTACACCTTC,CASSIGYHGYTF
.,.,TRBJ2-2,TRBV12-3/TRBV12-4,TGTGCCAGCAGTTTGACTGTCGGGGAGCTGTTTTTT,CASSLTVGELFF
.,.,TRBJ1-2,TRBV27,TGTGCCAGCAGTCGAGGGGGACAAGACGGCTACACCTTC,CASSRGGQDGYTF
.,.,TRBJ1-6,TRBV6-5,TGTGCCAGCAGCCGGACAGCATATAATTCACCCCTCCACTTT,CASSRTAYNSPLHF
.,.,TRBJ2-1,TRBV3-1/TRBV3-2,TGTGCCAGCAGCCAAGGGCCCTACAATGAGCAGTTCTTC,CASSQGPYNEQFF
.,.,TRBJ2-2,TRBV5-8,TGTGCCAGCAGCTTCTCCGTGACCGGGGAGCTGTTTTTT,CASSFSVTGELFF
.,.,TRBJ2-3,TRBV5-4,TGTGCCAGCAGCCCACCAGGACAGAGCACAGATACGCAGTATTTT,CASSPPGQSTDTQYF
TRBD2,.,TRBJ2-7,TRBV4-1,TGCGCCAGCAGCCCGGGGGGACTAGCGGGGCAGCAGTACTTC,CASSPGGLAGQQYF
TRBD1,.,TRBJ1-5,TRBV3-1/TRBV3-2,TGTGCCAGCAGCCAAGATAGGACAGGGAATCAGCCCCAGCATTTT,CASSQDRTGNQPQHF
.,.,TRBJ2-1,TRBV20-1,TGCAGTGCTAGCGGGAGAGATGAGCAGTTCTTC,CSASGRDEQFF
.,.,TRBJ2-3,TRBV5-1,TGCGCCAGCAGACCCGATGGGGGCCCGAGCACAGATACGCAGTATTTT,CASRPDGGPSTDTQYF
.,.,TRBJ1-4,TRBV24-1,TGTGCCACCAGTGATCCCGGGGAGAGAAAACTGTTTTTT,CATSDPGERKLFF
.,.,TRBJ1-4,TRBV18,TGTGCCAGCTCACCGGACAGTAAGGCAACTAATGAAAAACTGTTTTTT,CASSPDSKATNEKLFF
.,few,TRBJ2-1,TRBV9,TGTGCCAGCAGCGTAGTAAGGCCAGGGGCAGGGAATGAGCAGTTCTTC,CASSVVRPGAGNEQFF